The 21 T cell receptor beta chains in this list originate from one sample, sequenced in a study of CD4 T cells in relation to SARS-CoV-2 and coronaviruses. Before the COVID-19 pandemic, during about 2010-2018, CD4+ T cells were taken from unexposed donors. CD4+ T cells were isolated from the cells after nine to eleven days of culture. Sequencing used immunoSEQ multiplex PCR; TCRdb keeps in-frame clones, though not all of them. The sample lists around 18,000 clones, around three quarters occurring once. The antigens for these receptors are not known. The sample comprised CD4+ T cells from PBMCs, cultured in vitro. The receptors come from a human donor in good health.

This clone was counted a single time. Germline and junction disagree at one end, which may indicate a read error. The chain recombines TRBV20-1 with TRBJ2-1; 9 bases agree with TRBD1. Germline V gene lookup returns CDR1 DFQATT and CDR2 SNEGSKA (reference sequence). The CDR3 loop spans 16 amino acids. CDR3 nucleotide sequence: TGCAGTTCTAGTCAAAAAAGGACAGGGGCTTGGGATGAGCAGTTCTTC. It is translated as CSSSQKRTGAWDEQFF.

The chain uses TRBV18 and TRBJ1-2; 8 nucleotides align to TRBD1. The CDR3 consists of 14 residues. Germline-derived CDR1 and CDR2 are KGHSH and LQKENI. With 3 bases clipped from V and 3 bases from J, the junction kept 3 bases outside the gene matches. CDR3 sequence: CASSPTGVDYGYTF. In nucleotides, the CDR3 is TGTGCCAGCTCACCGACAGGGGTGGACTATGGCTACACCTTC.

This sequence joins TRBV11-2 and TRBJ1-2; a weak D match, TRBD1 (5 bases). The CDR3 contains 14 residues. CDR1 and CDR2 from the germline V gene are SGHAT and FQNNGV. V lost 3 bases, J lost 6 bases, and 14 bases lay in between. CDR3 loop: CASSFRDGGDGYTF. Here the CDR3 DNA reads TGTGCCAGCAGCTTCAGGGATGGAGGGGATGGCTACACCTTC.

This chain links TRBV3-1 (or the pseudogene TRBV3-2) with TRBJ1-5; no reliable D call. The CDR3 length is 15 residues. Germline V gene lookup returns CDR1 LGHDT and CDR2 YNNKEL (reference sequence). Trimming shortened V by 1 base and J by 5 bases, and 12 bases separated the two germline ends. The CDR3 reads CASSQASGVDQPQHF. The CDR3 region has the DNA TGTGCCAGCAGCCAAGCATCTGGGGTTGATCAGCCCCAGCATTTT.

This clone was detected a few times. The chain couples TRBV10-3 to TRBJ1-1, with 8 bases aligning to TRBD1. Per germline, CDR1 ENHRY and CDR2 SYGVKD. The CDR3 is 14 residues long. V dropped 3 bases and J dropped 11; count of bases not matched to a gene: 11. The CDR3 DNA reads TGTGCCATCAGTGATACGGGACAGGCCTTAGGGGCTTTCTTT. This codes for CAISDTGQALGAFF.

V is TRBV5-1 and J is TRBJ2-7; 9 bases line up with TRBD2. This CDR3 comprises 16 residues. The V gene's germline CDR1 is SGHRS and CDR2 YFSETQ. The V gene end was trimmed by 3 bases and the J gene end by 3 bases; junction bases not matched to a gene: 10. The chain's CDR3 is CASSWGNLAGNYEQYF. CDR3 in DNA: TGCGCCAGCAGCTGGGGGAACCTAGCGGGGAACTACGAGCAGTACTTC.

The J gene is TRBJ2-1, the V gene TRBV11-3; no clear D gene. Germline CDR1 SGHNT, CDR2 YENEEA. This CDR3 contains 15 residues. V gave up 5 bases and J gave up 5 bases, with 16 bases separating them. CDR3 sequence (DNA): TGTGCCAGCAGCCCCCACGAGAGTTTCGACAATGAGCAGTTCTTC. Translated, it gives CASSPHESFDNEQFF.

This clone was observed a handful of times. The chain is built from TRBV3-1 (or the pseudogene TRBV3-2) and TRBJ2-7, with TRBD1 matching over 9 bases. This CDR3 is 14 amino acids long. V was clipped by 4 bases and J by 9 bases; unmatched bases: 10. Germline CDR1 reads LGHDT; CDR2 reads YNNKEL (reference sequence). The CDR3 DNA reads as TGTGCCAGCAGCCCACCGGGACAGGGAAGGAGGCAGTACTTC. This encodes CASSPPGQGRRQYF.

The chain uses TRBV9 and TRBJ1-1, with 8 nucleotides matching TRBD1. Germline V gene lookup returns CDR1 SGDLS and CDR2 YYNGEE. Trimming removed 4 bases from V and 4 bases from J; junction bases left unmatched: 15. The CDR3 sequence is 17 residues long. This CDR3 is CASSFGQGHSVGTEAFF. CDR3 nucleotides: TGTGCCAGCAGCTTCGGACAGGGACATTCGGTGGGCACTGAAGCTTTCTTT.

This rearrangement joins TRBV9 to TRBJ2-3, with 12 bases fitting TRBD2. Germline V gives CDR1 SGDLS, CDR2 YYNGEE. With V trimmed by 0 bases and J by 1 base, 9 bases remained unmatched. The CDR3 consists of 19 residues. CDR3 coding DNA: TGTGCCAGCAGCGTAGCTAGTGGACTAGCGGGACTGCGCACAGATACGCAGTATTTT. Translated, it gives CASSVASGLAGLRTDTQYF.

The V gene is TRBV15, the J gene TRBJ2-5; the D gene is possibly TRBD2 (6 bases). The V and J ends lost 0 bases and 5 bases respectively, with 19 bases between them. The CDR3 is 17 residues long. Germline assignment: CDR1 LNHNV and CDR2 YYDKDF (reference sequence). The CDR3 DNA is TGTGCCACCAGCAGAGATCCCTCTGGACTACAGTGGGAGACCCAGTACTTC. This sequence encodes CATSRDPSGLQWETQYF.

This clone showed up just a few times. This rearrangement joins TRBV19 to TRBJ1-2, with 7 bases aligning to TRBD1. V was pared by 6 bases and J by 4 bases, with 8 bases of the junction left unmatched. The CDR3 extends over 14 amino acids. Germline CDR1 LNHDA, CDR2 SQIVND (reference sequence). Written as DNA, the CDR3 is TGTGCCAGTAGCCCGGGACAGCACAGCTATGGCTACACCTTC. This codes for CASSPGQHSYGYTF.

This chain links TRBV24-1 with TRBJ2-1; D gene uncertain. CDR3 length: 12 amino acids. The V end lost 3 bases, the J end lost 8 bases, and 7 bases lay between the germline ends. Per germline, CDR1 KGHDR and CDR2 SFDVKD. CDR3 sequence (DNA): TGTGCCACCAGTGATATGTTCGATGAGCAGTTCTTC. Translated: CATSDMFDEQFF.

This clone appeared a single time. The chain couples TRBV12-1 to TRBJ2-3; the table assigns TRBD2, which was not confirmed against the DNA. TRBV12-1 is tagged as a pseudogene. The length of the CDR3 is 19 residues. CDR3: CASSCLSKSGGRRTDTQYF. The CDR3 DNA sequence: TGTGCCAGCAGCTGCCTCTCGAAATCTGGCGGGAGGCGCACAGATACGCAGTATTTT.

DNA of the CDR3: TGCGCCAGCAGCCCGCTCTATCCTAGAGGGGGGTACGAGCAGTACTTC. Residues: CASSPLYPRGGYEQYF. The V and J genes are TRBV5-1 and TRBJ2-7; D is possibly TRBD1 or TRBD2 (6 bases each). V was pared by 4 bases and J by 4 bases, with 21 bases between. The CDR3 is made up of 16 amino acids. The germline V gene has CDR1 SGHRS and CDR2 YFSETQ.

This clone was seen only a few times. The CDR3, as DNA: TGTGCCAGCAGTTCCCAGCGAAGCAATCAGCCCCAGCATTTT. It specifies CASSSQRSNQPQHF. The chain combines TRBV2 with TRBJ1-5, with no clear D. Per germline, CDR1 SNHLY and CDR2 FYNNEI. The CDR3 is 14 amino acids. The ends were cut back, 5 bases at V and 1 base at J, with 9 bases in the middle.

The chain combines TRBV20-1 with TRBJ1-1; no clear D gene. Trimming pared 3 bases from V and 6 bases from J, leaving 8 bases between. The CDR3 totals 11 residues. Germline V gene data show CDR1 as DFQATT and CDR2 as SNEGSKA (reference sequence). The CDR3 is CSASPSPEAFF. In nucleotides, the CDR3 is TGCAGTGCTAGCCCTAGTCCTGAAGCTTTCTTT.

J is TRBJ2-5 and V is TRBV7-8; 7 nucleotides line up with TRBD2. The CDR3 spans 13 residues. Trimming removed 4 bases from V and 6 bases from J; junction bases left unmatched: 5. Germline-derived CDR1 and CDR2 are SGHVS and FQNEAQ. Written as DNA, the CDR3 is TGTGCCAGCAGCTGGGGGGGTCTTAAGACCCAGTACTTC. Protein product: CASSWGGLKTQYF.

The chain uses TRBV30 and TRBJ2-3; no reliable D call. From germline, CDR1 is GTSNPN and CDR2 SVGIG (reference sequence). Deletions cut 3 bases from V and 3 bases from J, with 7 bases between. This CDR3 region has 12 residues. The CDR3 protein is CAWRASTDTQYF. The CDR3 nucleotides read TGTGCCTGGAGGGCAAGTACAGATACGCAGTATTTT.

The chain's CDR3 is CASSFKVGYEQYF. The CDR3 DNA reads TGTGCCAGCAGCTTTAAGGTTGGGTACGAGCAGTACTTC. This chain links TRBV5-4 with TRBJ2-7; D is unresolved. Trimming cost V 2 bases and J 4 bases, with 10 bases left between them. Germline CDR1 and CDR2: SGHNT and YYREEE (reference sequence). The CDR3 sequence is 13 residues long.

The chain uses TRBV28 and TRBJ2-7; D is ambiguous. This CDR3 is 12 amino acids long. The germline gives CDR1 MDHEN, CDR2 SYDVKM. V was pared by 3 bases and J by 9 bases, with 12 bases between. The CDR3 DNA reads as TGTGCCAGCAGTTTGAGCAGGAGTGGGCAGTACTTC. This codes for CASSLSRSGQYF.